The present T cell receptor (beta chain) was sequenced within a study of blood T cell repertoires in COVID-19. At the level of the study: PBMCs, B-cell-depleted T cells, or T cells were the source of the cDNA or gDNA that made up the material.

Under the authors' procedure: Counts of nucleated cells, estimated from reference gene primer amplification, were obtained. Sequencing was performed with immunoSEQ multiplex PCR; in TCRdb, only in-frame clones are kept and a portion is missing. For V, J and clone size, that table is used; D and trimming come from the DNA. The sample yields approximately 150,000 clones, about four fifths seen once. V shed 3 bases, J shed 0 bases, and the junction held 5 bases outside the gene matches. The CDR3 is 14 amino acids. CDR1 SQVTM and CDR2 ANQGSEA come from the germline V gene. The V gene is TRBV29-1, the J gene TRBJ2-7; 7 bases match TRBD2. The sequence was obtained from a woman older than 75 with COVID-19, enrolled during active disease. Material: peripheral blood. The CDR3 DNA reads TGCAGCGTTGAGCCCTGGGAGGGCTCCTACGAGCAGTACTTC. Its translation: CSVEPWEGSYEQYF.